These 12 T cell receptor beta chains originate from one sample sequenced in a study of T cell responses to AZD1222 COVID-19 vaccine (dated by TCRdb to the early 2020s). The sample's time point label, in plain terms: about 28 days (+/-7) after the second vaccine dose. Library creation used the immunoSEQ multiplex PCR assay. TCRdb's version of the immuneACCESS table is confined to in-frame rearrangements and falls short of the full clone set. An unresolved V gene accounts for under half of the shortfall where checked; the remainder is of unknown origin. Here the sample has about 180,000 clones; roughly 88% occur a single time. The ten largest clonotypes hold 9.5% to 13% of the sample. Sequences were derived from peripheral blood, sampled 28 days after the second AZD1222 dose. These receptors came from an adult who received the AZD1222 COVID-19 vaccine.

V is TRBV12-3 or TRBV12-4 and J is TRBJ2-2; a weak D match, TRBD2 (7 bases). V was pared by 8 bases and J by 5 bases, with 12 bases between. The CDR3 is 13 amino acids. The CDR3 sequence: CASRGAGTGELFF. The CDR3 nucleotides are TGTGCCAGCCGGGGGGCGGGTACCGGGGAGCTGTTTTTT.

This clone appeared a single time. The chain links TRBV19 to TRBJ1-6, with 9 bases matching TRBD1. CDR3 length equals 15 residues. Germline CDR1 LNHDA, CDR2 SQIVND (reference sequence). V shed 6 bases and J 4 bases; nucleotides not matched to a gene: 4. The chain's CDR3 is CASRADRGYNSPLHF. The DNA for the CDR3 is TGTGCCAGTAGGGCGGACAGGGGTTATAATTCACCCCTCCACTTT.

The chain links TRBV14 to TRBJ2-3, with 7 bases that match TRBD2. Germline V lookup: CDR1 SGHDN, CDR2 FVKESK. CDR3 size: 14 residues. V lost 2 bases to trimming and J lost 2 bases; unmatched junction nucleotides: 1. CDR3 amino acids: CASSQWDYTDTQYF. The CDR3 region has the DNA TGTGCCAGCAGCCAATGGGACTACACAGATACGCAGTATTTT.

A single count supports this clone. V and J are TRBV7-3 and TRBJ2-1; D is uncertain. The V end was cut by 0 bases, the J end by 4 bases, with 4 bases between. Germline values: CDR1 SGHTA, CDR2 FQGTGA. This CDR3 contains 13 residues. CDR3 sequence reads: CASSLTGYNEQFF. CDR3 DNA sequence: TGTGCCAGCAGCTTAACCGGTTACAATGAGCAGTTCTTC.

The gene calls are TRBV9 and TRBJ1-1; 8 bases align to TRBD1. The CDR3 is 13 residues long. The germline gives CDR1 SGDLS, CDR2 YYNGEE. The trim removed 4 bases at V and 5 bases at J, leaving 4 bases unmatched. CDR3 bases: TGTGCCAGCAGCTACAGGGGGTCGACTGAAGCTTTCTTT. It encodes CASSYRGSTEAFF.

In DNA, the CDR3 is TGTGCCAGCGGTGTACAGGGGGGGTCTGACGAGCAGTACTTC. Amino acids: CASGVQGGSDEQYF. The chain employs TRBV28 and TRBJ2-7; possible D gene TRBD1, 8 bases. CDR1 MDHEN and CDR2 SYDVKM come from the germline V gene. The CDR3 totals 14 residues. V gave up 8 bases and J gave up 5 bases, with 19 bases separating them.

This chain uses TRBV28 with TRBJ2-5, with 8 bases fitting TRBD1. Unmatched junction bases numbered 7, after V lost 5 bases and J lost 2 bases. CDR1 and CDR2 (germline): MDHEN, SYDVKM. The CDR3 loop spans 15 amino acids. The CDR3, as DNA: TGTGCCAGCAGTCCCCGACAGGGGCCTCAAGAGACCCAGTACTTC. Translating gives CASSPRQGPQETQYF.

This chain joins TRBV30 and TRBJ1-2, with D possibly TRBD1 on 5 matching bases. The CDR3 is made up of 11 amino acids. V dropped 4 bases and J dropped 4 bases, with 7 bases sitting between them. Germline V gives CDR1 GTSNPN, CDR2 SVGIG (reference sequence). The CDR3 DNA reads TGTGCCTGGACCGGGGCCTATGGCTACACCTTC. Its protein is CAWTGAYGYTF.

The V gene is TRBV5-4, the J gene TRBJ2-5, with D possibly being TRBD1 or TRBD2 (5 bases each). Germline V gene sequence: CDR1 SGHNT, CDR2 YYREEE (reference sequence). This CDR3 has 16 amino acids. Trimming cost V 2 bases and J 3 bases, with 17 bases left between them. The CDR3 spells CASSFAVGRWEETQYF. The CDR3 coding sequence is TGTGCCAGCAGCTTTGCGGTGGGACGGTGGGAAGAGACCCAGTACTTC.

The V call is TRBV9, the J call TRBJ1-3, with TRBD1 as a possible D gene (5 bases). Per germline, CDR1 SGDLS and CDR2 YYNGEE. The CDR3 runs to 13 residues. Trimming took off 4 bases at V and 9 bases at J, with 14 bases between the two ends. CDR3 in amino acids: CASSILVGGTIYF. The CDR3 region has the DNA TGTGCCAGCAGCATCCTGGTCGGGGGCACCATATATTTT.

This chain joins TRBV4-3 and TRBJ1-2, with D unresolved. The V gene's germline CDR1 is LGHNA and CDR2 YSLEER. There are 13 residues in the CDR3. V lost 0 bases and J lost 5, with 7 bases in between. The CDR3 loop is CASSQDIGYGYTF. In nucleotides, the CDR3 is TGCGCCAGCAGCCAAGATATTGGATATGGCTACACCTTC.

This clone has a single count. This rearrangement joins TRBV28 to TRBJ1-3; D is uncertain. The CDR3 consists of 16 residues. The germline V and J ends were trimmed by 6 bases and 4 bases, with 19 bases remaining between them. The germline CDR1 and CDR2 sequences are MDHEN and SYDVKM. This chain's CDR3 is CASRPRLQILGNTIYF. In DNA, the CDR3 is TGTGCCAGCAGGCCGAGGTTGCAAATCCTCGGAAACACCATATATTTT.